This T cell receptor (beta chain) emerged from a study of beta chain features in type 1 diabetes. V was cut by 1 base and J by 5 bases, with 14 bases left in between. Germline CDR1 is MGHDK and CDR2 is SYGVNS. CDR3 size: 15 residues. This clone was found a few times. Its specificity is not known. Study-wide results and caveats: Patients with type 1 diabetes carried fewer insertions and had more deletions at their VDJ junctions.

The isolated RNA, all of it, was reverse transcribed, so expressed TCRB transcripts were what got sequenced. The protocol was immunoSEQ multiplex PCR, while the TCRdb copy is restricted to in-frame clones and leaves out a portion. The top ten hold approximately 0.02% of the sample, which has some 400,000 clones, around 16% seen once. This TCR was sampled from a woman under 30 in good health. Sequenced sample: naive CD4+ T cells from blood. The chain carries TRBV25-1 and TRBJ2-5; tentatively, D is TRBD2 (6 bases). The CDR3: CASSESGAGMETQYF. CDR3 DNA sequence: TGTGCCAGCAGTGAATCAGGAGCGGGTATGGAGACCCAGTACTTC. Looking up the rest from reference TRBV25-1 and TRBJ2-5 gives the full variable domain: EADIYQTPRYLVIGTGKKITLECSQTMGHDKMYWYQQDPGMELHLIHYSYGVNSTEKGDLSSESTVSRIRTEHFPLTLESARPSHTSQYLCASSESGAGMETQYFGPGTRLLVL.